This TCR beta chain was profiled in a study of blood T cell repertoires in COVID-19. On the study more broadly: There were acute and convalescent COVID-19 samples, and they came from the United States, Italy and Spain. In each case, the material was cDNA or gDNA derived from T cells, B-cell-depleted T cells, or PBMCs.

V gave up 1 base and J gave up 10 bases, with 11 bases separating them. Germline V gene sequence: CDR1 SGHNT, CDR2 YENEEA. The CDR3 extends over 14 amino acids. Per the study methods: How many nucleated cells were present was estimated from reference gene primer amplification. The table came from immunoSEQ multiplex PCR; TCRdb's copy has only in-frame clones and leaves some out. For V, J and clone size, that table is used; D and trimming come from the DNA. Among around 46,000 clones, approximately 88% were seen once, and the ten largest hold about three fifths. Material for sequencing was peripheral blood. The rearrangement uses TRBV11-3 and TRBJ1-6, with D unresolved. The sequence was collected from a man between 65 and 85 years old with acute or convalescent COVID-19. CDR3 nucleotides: TGTGCCAGCAGCTTAGGCAGGCCTGGCTCACCCCTCCACTTT. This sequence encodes CASSLGRPGSPLHF.